What follows is one T cell receptor (beta chain) and its context. Its antigen is currently unknown. With the ViraFEST assay, the study expanded antigen-specific CD4+ T cells using viral peptide pools, then sequenced them. It was after 10 days of culture that CD4+ T cells were isolated. Vaccine recipients had no previous SARS-CoV-2 infection; their nucleocapsid antibodies were negative. Wells containing 1.5 million to 2.5 million PBMC each were cultured with roughly 10 IU/ml IL-2 and about 10 ug/ml peptides. Half of the medium was exchanged for IL-2 medium on both days 3 and 7. V was shortened by 6 bases and J by 9 bases, with 12 bases between the two germline ends. The length of the CDR3 is 12 residues. Sequencing used immunoSEQ multiplex PCR; TCRdb keeps in-frame clones, though not all of them. The sample carries 28,000 or so clones, 72% recorded once. These data come from a study of vaccination effects on CD4 cells after COVID-19. The wider study: Each participant was administered two doses of either the BNT162b2 or the mRNA-1273 vaccine. Study outcomes and limitations: Infection-derived and vaccine-derived clones contracted markedly late after vaccination.

The sequence was collected from a human donor who received a COVID-19 vaccine. Material: CD4+ T cells from PBMCs cultured with SARS-CoV-2 spike peptides, obtained before COVID-19 vaccination. The rearrangement joins TRBV12-3 or TRBV12-4 to TRBJ2-1; D is uncertain. This CDR3 is CASRDVGPEQFF. CDR3 DNA sequence: TGTGCCAGCAGGGACGTAGGTCCTGAGCAGTTCTTC.